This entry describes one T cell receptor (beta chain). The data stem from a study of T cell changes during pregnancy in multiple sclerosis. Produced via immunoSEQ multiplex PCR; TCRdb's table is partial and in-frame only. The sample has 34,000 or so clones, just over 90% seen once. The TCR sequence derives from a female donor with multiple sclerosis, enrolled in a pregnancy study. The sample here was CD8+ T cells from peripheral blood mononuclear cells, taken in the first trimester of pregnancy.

The CDR3 spells CASSFARGSPEQFF. The DNA of the CDR3 is TGTGCCAGCAGCTTTGCCCGGGGGAGCCCTGAGCAGTTCTTC. The chain joins TRBV7-2 to TRBJ2-1, with D possibly being TRBD2 (6 bases). V gave up 3 bases and J gave up 9 bases, with 15 bases separating them. This CDR3 has 14 amino acids. Germline V CDR1 and CDR2: SGHTA, FQGNSA.